The present T cell receptor beta chain was sequenced within a study of OX40 agonist ivuxolimab in advanced cancers. V was pared by 5 bases and J by 3 bases, with 11 bases between. This CDR3 is 13 amino acids long. Germline lookup yields CDR1 GTSNPN and CDR2 SVGIG (reference sequence). TCRdb's copy holds only in-frame clones and misses some; the assay was immunoSEQ multiplex PCR. The repertoire holds around 32,000 clones, with roughly 90% as singletons. Blood sampling took place at baseline, cycle 4 day 1, and cycle 7 day 1. This chain uses TRBV30 with TRBJ1-5; a weak D match, TRBD1 (5 bases). Here the sequenced sample was CD4+ or CD8+ T cells sorted from blood, taken in a trial of the OX40 agonist ivuxolimab. This TCR derives from an adult with an advanced solid tumor such as melanoma, head and neck, liver or kidney cancer. The CDR3 coding sequence is TGTGCCTGGTCTGGGGGGAACAATCAGCCCCAGCATTTT. Its protein is CAWSGGNNQPQHF. The full variable domain, rest sourced from reference TRBV30 and TRBJ1-5, is SQTIHQWPATLVQPVGSPLSLECTVEGTSNPNLYWYRQAAGRGLQLLFYSVGIGQISSEVPQNLSASRPQDRQFILSSKKLLLSDSGFYLCAWSGGNNQPQHFGDGTRLSIL.